The 30 T cell receptor beta chains given below trace back to one sample, sequenced in a study of T cells in Graves' hyperthyroidism and ophthalmopathy. TCR beta CDR3 sequences were amplified from RNA transcripts. RT-PCR in the first round (using the HTBI primer set) targeted the TCR CDR3. TCRdb called the multiplex PCR reads again in MiXCR, with one record for every CDR3 protein. This table has fewer than 350,000 distinct CDR3 sequences, about 19% appearing once. The sequenced material came from blood. The receptors were sampled from a man aged 45 to 65 with Graves' ophthalmopathy.

In its sample, this clonotype was seen many times. The rearrangement links TRBV27 to TRBJ1-2, with 9 nucleotides matching TRBD1. The junction had 4 bases not matched to a gene; V was cut back by 6 bases and J by 2 bases. The CDR3 spans 14 residues. CDR1 is MNHEY and CDR2 is SMNVEV in the germline V gene (reference sequence). The CDR3 DNA follows: TGTGCCAGCAGACGGGACAGGGCGAACTATGGCTACACCTTC. Its protein product is CASRRDRANYGYTF.

This chain connects TRBV2 to TRBJ2-2, with 8 positions matching TRBD2. Losses at the gene ends were 2 bases for V and 5 bases for J; bases not matched to a gene: 1. Germline assignment: CDR1 SNHLY and CDR2 FYNNEI. The CDR3 sequence is 14 residues long. CDR3 region: CASSERGGTGELFF. In DNA form, the CDR3 reads TGTGCCAGCAGTGAACGGGGGGGGACCGGGGAGCTGTTTTTT.

There are many counts of this clonotype. V gene TRBV6-5 combines with J gene TRBJ2-7; no clear D. Looked up from germline, CDR1 is MNHEY and CDR2 is SVGAGI. The V end lost 0 bases, the J end lost 4 bases, and 10 bases lay between the germline ends. This CDR3 region has 14 residues. CDR3 residues: CASSYSSRTYEQYF. In DNA form, the CDR3 reads TGTGCCAGCAGTTACTCGAGCCGAACGTACGAGCAGTACTTC.

This clonotype was seen more than once but under ten times. The gene calls are TRBV6-1 and TRBJ2-3; D assignment may be TRBD1 or TRBD2 (6 bases each). The CDR3 is 15 residues long. Germline CDR1 reads MNHNS; CDR2 reads SASEGT. The V end lost 1 base, the J end lost 0 bases, and 8 bases lay between the germline ends. CDR3: CASSEVGGSTDTQYF. CDR3 coding DNA: TGTGCCAGCAGTGAAGTAGGGGGGAGCACAGATACGCAGTATTTT.

This clonotype was seen at least ten times. The chain employs TRBV5-1 and TRBJ1-1, with D perhaps matching TRBD1 (5 bases). There are 15 residues in the CDR3. Germline V gene sequence: CDR1 SGHRS, CDR2 YFSETQ. The V gene lost 0 bases and the J gene lost 0 bases, with 9 bases spanning the gap. Written as DNA, the CDR3 is TGCGCCAGCAGCTTGGGCGACAGAGTGAACACTGAAGCTTTCTTT. Its translation: CASSLGDRVNTEAFF.

This clonotype was observed at least ten times. The rearrangement joins TRBV3-1 to TRBJ2-7; TRBD2 matches at 7 bases. The germline CDR1 and CDR2 sequences are LGHDT and YNNKEL (reference sequence). The CDR3 has 18 amino acids. Trimming cost V 8 bases and J 5 bases; bases outside gene matches: 24. The DNA of the CDR3 is TGTGCCAGCGCACGGAGCAGCGGGGTATATTCCGGATTCGACGAGCAGTACTTC. Its translation is CASARSSGVYSGFDEQYF.

This clonotype has just a few counts. The rearrangement joins TRBV5-1 to TRBJ2-7, with TRBD2 as a possible D gene (6 bases). V lost 2 bases to trimming and J lost 0 bases, with 12 bases between them. Germline V gives CDR1 SGHRS, CDR2 YFSETQ. The CDR3 contains 15 residues. The CDR3 DNA is TGCGCCAGCAGCTTAGAAGGGAGGAGCTCCTACGAGCAGTACTTC. Its protein product is CASSLEGRSSYEQYF.

This chain connects TRBV5-1 to TRBJ2-3; unclear D gene. Germline V CDR1 and CDR2: SGHRS, YFSETQ. V gave up 4 bases and J gave up 2 bases, with 11 bases separating them. This CDR3 has 14 residues. The CDR3 sequence: CASSNLEVTDTQYF. The CDR3, as DNA: TGCGCCAGCAGCAACCTGGAAGTCACAGATACGCAGTATTTT.

This chain connects TRBV18 to TRBJ1-2, with D maybe TRBD1 (6 bases). There are 15 residues in the CDR3. Germline loops: CDR1 KGHSH, CDR2 LQKENI. Trimming removed 0 bases from V and 3 bases from J, with 11 bases in between. The CDR3 DNA is TGTGCCAGCTCACCACCGACGGACAGTCACTATGGCTACACCTTC. This gives the protein CASSPPTDSHYGYTF.

At least ten counts were recorded for this clonotype. The rearrangement links TRBV28 to TRBJ2-7, with a possible D match to TRBD1 (5 bases). This CDR3 is 15 amino acids long. Between the trimmed V and J ends, which lost 7 bases and 0 bases, there was a span of 16 bases. CDR1 and CDR2 (germline): MDHEN, SYDVKM. CDR3 nucleotide sequence: TGTGCCAGCAACTTTGCGACAGAGATCTCCTACGAGCAGTACTTC. Translated, it gives CASNFATEISYEQYF. Filled out from reference TRBV28 and TRBJ2-7, the complete variable domain reads DVKVTQSSRYLVKRTGEKVFLECVQDMDHENMFWYRQDPGLGLRLIYFSYDVKMKEKGDIPEGYSVSREKKERFSLILESASTNQTSMYLCASNFATEISYEQYFGPGTRLTVT.

Here the CDR3 DNA reads TGTGCCAGCAGCGTGGGCCTAACTGGGACAGAACTCTACAATGAGCAGTTCTTC. Translation gives CASSVGLTGTELYNEQFF. The genes are TRBV9 and TRBJ2-1; 7 positions agree with TRBD1. Unmatched junction bases numbered 14, after V lost 2 bases and J lost 3 bases. Germline V gives CDR1 SGDLS, CDR2 YYNGEE. The CDR3 is 18 amino acids.

This clonotype has only one observation. The chain has TRBV2 and TRBJ1-1; TRBD1 might be the D (5 bases). This CDR3 region has 14 residues. V gave up 6 bases and J gave up 1 base, with 12 bases separating them. Germline V CDR1 and CDR2: SNHLY, FYNNEI. The DNA of the CDR3 is TGTGCCAGCAGAGCGGGACGGGAGAACACTGAAGCTTTCTTT. This gives the protein CASRAGRENTEAFF.

The V gene is TRBV7-2, the J gene TRBJ2-6; D ambiguous. The CDR3 is made up of 16 amino acids. Germline V gene data show CDR1 as SGHTA and CDR2 as FQGNSA. V gave up 1 base and J gave up 0 bases, with 7 bases separating them. CDR3 protein: CASSLVPGSGANVLTF. In DNA form, the CDR3 reads TGTGCCAGCAGCTTAGTTCCGGGCTCTGGGGCCAACGTCCTGACTTTC.

V usage is TRBV6-1 and J usage is TRBJ1-3; no reliable D call. Trimming stripped 1 base from V and 0 bases from J, with 10 bases between. The germline V gene has CDR1 MNHNS and CDR2 SASEGT. This CDR3 spans 16 amino acids. The CDR3 spells CASSEGTLSSGNTIYF. CDR3 nucleotides: TGTGCCAGCAGTGAAGGTACCTTATCCTCTGGAAACACCATATATTTT.

This clonotype showed up just a few times. The V gene is TRBV6-1, the J gene TRBJ1-4; TRBD1 is a possible D gene (5 bases). V was shortened by 4 bases and J by 5 bases, with 23 bases between the two germline ends. Germline-derived CDR1 and CDR2 are MNHNS and SASEGT. The CDR3 runs to 18 residues. In DNA, the CDR3 is TGTGCCAGCAGTGTTTTATCGGGGCTGATGCTAGGGAATGAAAAACTGTTTTTT. Translated, it gives CASSVLSGLMLGNEKLFF.

This clonotype was detected many times. The CDR3: CASSSRQTGELFF. The CDR3, as DNA: TGTGCCAGCAGCTCCCGACAGACCGGGGAGCTGTTTTTT. The chain combines TRBV7-3 with TRBJ2-2, with D possibly TRBD1 on 5 matching bases. CDR1 and CDR2 (germline): SGHTA, FQGTGA. V shed 4 bases and J shed 5 bases, with 8 bases lying between them. This CDR3 comprises 13 residues.

This clonotype was detected many times. The J gene is TRBJ1-4, the V gene TRBV7-3, with 8 bases fitting TRBD1. CDR3 length equals 15 residues. The germline V gene has CDR1 SGHTA and CDR2 FQGTGA. The junction had 7 bases not matched to a gene; V was cut back by 5 bases and J by 5 bases. CDR3 DNA sequence: TGTGCCAGCAGCCTCACAGGGGGGACGAATGAAAAACTGTTTTTT. It yields the protein CASSLTGGTNEKLFF.

The sample holds a few counts of this clonotype. The genes are TRBV30 and TRBJ2-1, with D possibly TRBD2 on 5 matching bases. V was trimmed by 0 bases and J by 2 bases, leaving 8 bases between them. CDR3 length: 14 residues. From germline, CDR1 is GTSNPN and CDR2 SVGIG (reference sequence). CDR3 sequence: CAWSVPRAYNEQFF. Written as DNA, the CDR3 is TGTGCCTGGAGTGTACCGCGGGCCTACAATGAGCAGTTCTTC. Full variable domain (rest looked up from reference TRBV30 and TRBJ2-1): SQTIHQWPATLVQPVGSPLSLECTVEGTSNPNLYWYRQAAGRGLQLLFYSVGIGQISSEVPQNLSASRPQDRQFILSSKKLLLSDSGFYLCAWSVPRAYNEQFFGPGTRLTVL.

This clonotype was found a few times. The chain links TRBV20-1 to TRBJ2-1, with D hard to call. There are 13 residues in the CDR3. From germline, CDR1 is DFQATT and CDR2 SNEGSKA (reference sequence). The V end was cut by 4 bases, the J end by 0 bases, with 7 bases between. CDR3 DNA: TGCAGTGCTAAGTTAAGCTCCTACAATGAGCAGTTCTTC. Translation: CSAKLSSYNEQFF.

The J gene is TRBJ2-7, the V gene TRBV27; 10 bases align to TRBD1. V gave up 2 bases and J gave up 5 bases; unmatched junction bases: 6. The CDR3 extends over 15 amino acids. CDR1 MNHEY and CDR2 SMNVEV come from the germline V gene (reference sequence). CDR3 nucleotides: TGTGCCAGCAGTTTAACCGGGACAGGGGTGCACGAGCAGTACTTC. This codes for CASSLTGTGVHEQYF.

This clonotype was observed a few times. The rearrangement uses TRBV19 and TRBJ2-3; D unresolved. Trimming took 1 base from V and 2 from J, leaving 13 bases between them. The CDR3 has 16 amino acids. The germline CDR1 and CDR2 sequences are LNHDA and SQIVND (reference sequence). CDR3 residues: CASSIVGLGPTDTQYF. The CDR3 nucleotides read TGTGCCAGTAGTATAGTCGGCCTCGGTCCCACAGATACGCAGTATTTT.

The chain couples TRBV9 to TRBJ2-5, with D perhaps being TRBD1 or TRBD2 (6 bases each). V lost 4 bases to trimming and J lost 4 bases, with 17 bases between them. The germline V gene encodes CDR1 SGDLS and CDR2 YYNGEE. The CDR3 extends over 15 amino acids. CDR3 sequence reads: CASSLGLGAAETQYF. In DNA, the CDR3 is TGTGCCAGCAGCCTGGGACTGGGGGCTGCAGAGACCCAGTACTTC.

This clonotype was detected ten times or more. One junction end disagrees with the germline gene, perhaps due to a read error. This chain connects TRBV5-1 to TRBJ2-7; 8 bases agree with TRBD1. The CDR3 is 14 amino acids. CDR1 SGHRS and CDR2 YFSETQ come from the germline V gene. The CDR3 loop reads CASSSGQGAYEQYF. In DNA, the CDR3 is TGTGCCAGCAGCTCCGGACAGGGAGCCTACGAGCAGTACTTC.

J is TRBJ2-3 and V is TRBV12-5, with unresolved D. Germline CDR1 and CDR2: LGHNT and FRNRAP. Between the trimmed V and J ends, which lost 3 bases and 1 base, there was a span of 8 bases. CDR3 length: 14 amino acids. The CDR3 spells CASGFGSGTDTQYF. CDR3 sequence (DNA): TGTGCTAGTGGTTTCGGGTCAGGCACAGATACGCAGTATTTT.

V is TRBV11-2 and J is TRBJ1-3; D is ambiguous. The germline V gene has CDR1 SGHAT and CDR2 FQNNGV. This CDR3 region has 13 residues. V was shortened by 8 bases and J by 0 bases, with 8 bases between the two germline ends. CDR3 nucleotide sequence: TGTGCCAGCGCCCCGGCCTCTGGAAACACCATATATTTT. This codes for CASAPASGNTIYF.

This clonotype has ten or more counts. The chain uses TRBV2 and TRBJ2-2; 11 bases agree with TRBD2. Germline V gene sequence: CDR1 SNHLY, CDR2 FYNNEI. V gave up 8 bases and J gave up 5 bases; unmatched junction bases: 4. CDR3 length equals 14 residues. The CDR3, as DNA: TGTGCCAGCGGACTAGCGGGTTCGACCGGGGAGCTGTTTTTT. Translation: CASGLAGSTGELFF.

This clonotype came up many times. This chain uses TRBV29-1 with TRBJ1-1; D is uncertain. The CDR3 sequence is 13 residues long. Trimming removed 6 bases from V and 1 base from J, with 12 bases in between. CDR1 is SQVTM, CDR2 ANQGSEA, per germline. The CDR3 here is CSVRVGTNTEAFF. The CDR3 DNA is TGCAGCGTGAGGGTTGGTACGAACACTGAAGCTTTCTTT.

This clonotype was observed a few times. Since a much larger clone is just one base distant, this may be a read error. The J gene is TRBJ2-7, the V gene TRBV20-1; 12 nucleotides line up with TRBD2. This CDR3 is built from 15 residues. Looked up from germline, CDR1 is DFQATT and CDR2 is SNEGSKA (reference sequence). The CDR3 nucleotides read TGCGGTGCTAGGCCACTAGCGGGAGGAGTCTACGAGCAGTACTTC. Protein sequence: CGARPLAGGVYEQYF.

There are a few counts of this clonotype. The J gene is TRBJ2-5, the V gene TRBV4-1; D is perhaps TRBD1 (6 bases). The germline V and J ends were trimmed by 0 bases and 5 bases, with 13 bases remaining between them. Germline CDR1 and CDR2: MGHRA and YSYEKL. CDR3 length: 15 amino acids. The CDR3 region has the DNA TGCGCCAGCAGCCAAGATCAGGGGTCGAGGGAGACCCAGTACTTC. Protein sequence: CASSQDQGSRETQYF.

This clonotype was observed a handful of times. This chain joins TRBV11-1 and TRBJ2-2, with 10 bases lining up with TRBD2. The CDR3 consists of 17 residues. The germline CDR1 and CDR2 sequences are SGHAT and FQDESV (reference sequence). V lost 2 bases and J lost 6; bases outside the gene matches: 9. Written as DNA, the CDR3 is TGTGCCAGCAGCTTAAGGTTTCTAGCGGGAGTTTCCGGGGAGCTGTTTTTT. Its translation: CASSLRFLAGVSGELFF.